A few counts support the clone carrying this TCR beta chain. Its antigen is undetermined. The read terminates 3 residues ahead of where the CDR3 ends, so the germline J gene completes it. The data derive from a study of T cell clonality in common variable immunodeficiency. Study-level points and caveats: In common variable immunodeficiency, TCR beta chains reportedly carried fewer deletions and N-nucleotide insertions.

This CDR3 has 14 amino acids. V was shortened by 4 bases and J by 3 bases, with 12 bases between the two germline ends. The V gene's germline CDR1 is SEHNR and CDR2 FQNEAQ (reference sequence). No CVID subject was ill or on immunomodulatory drugs when sampled. Using immunoSEQ multiplex PCR, the repertoire was profiled, and TCRdb retains in-frame clones only, with some absent. Singletons are absent from the sample, which has about 33,000 clones. This TCR was sampled from a human donor with common variable immunodeficiency. The sequenced sample was peripheral blood mononuclear cells. The chain recombines TRBV7-9 with TRBJ2-5; a weak D match, TRBD2 (5 bases). The sequenced part of the CDR3 DNA is TGTGCCAGCAGCTCATCACTAGGCGAAGAGACC. Residues: CASSSSLGEET. The whole CDR3 protein reads CASSSSLGEETQYF.